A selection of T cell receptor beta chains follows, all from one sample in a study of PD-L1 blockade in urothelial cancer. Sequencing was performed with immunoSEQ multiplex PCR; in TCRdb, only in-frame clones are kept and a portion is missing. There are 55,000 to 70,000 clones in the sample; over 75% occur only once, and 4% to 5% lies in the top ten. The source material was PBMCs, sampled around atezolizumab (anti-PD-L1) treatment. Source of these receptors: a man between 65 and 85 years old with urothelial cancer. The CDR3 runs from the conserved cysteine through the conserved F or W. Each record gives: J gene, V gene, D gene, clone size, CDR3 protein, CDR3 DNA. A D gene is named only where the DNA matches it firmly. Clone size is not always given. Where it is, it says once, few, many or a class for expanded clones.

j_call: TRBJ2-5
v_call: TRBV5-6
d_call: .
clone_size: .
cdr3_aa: CASSLVSGQETQYF
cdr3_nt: TGTGCCAGCAGCTTGGTTAGCGGCCAAGAGACCCAGTACTTC

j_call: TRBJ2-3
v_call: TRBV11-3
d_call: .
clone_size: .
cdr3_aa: CASSPGTDTQYF
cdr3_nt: TGTGCCAGCAGCCCCGGGACAGATACGCAGTATTTT

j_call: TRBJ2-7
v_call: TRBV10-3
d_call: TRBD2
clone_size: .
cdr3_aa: CATGTSGSYEQYF
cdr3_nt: TGTGCCACTGGGACTAGCGGGAGTTACGAGCAGTACTTC

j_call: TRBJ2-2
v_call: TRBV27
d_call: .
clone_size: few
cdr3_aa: CASSDPRGTGELFF
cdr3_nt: TGTGCCAGCAGCGACCCTCGAGGGACCGGGGAGCTGTTTTTT

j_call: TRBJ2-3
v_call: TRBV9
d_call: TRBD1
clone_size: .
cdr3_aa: CASSFQGDVGTDTQYF
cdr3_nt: TGTGCCAGCAGCTTTCAGGGGGACGTGGGCACAGATACGCAGTATTTT

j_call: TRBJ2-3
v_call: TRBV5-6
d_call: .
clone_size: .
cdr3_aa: CASSSKGGTGWSTDTQYF
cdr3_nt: TGTGCCAGCAGCTCCAAGGGTGGTACAGGGTGGAGCACAGATACGCAGTATTTT

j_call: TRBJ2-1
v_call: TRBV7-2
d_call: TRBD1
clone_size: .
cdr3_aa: CASRPPMGTGGHEQFF
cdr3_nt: TGTGCCAGCAGGCCGCCAATGGGGACAGGGGGCCATGAGCAGTTCTTC

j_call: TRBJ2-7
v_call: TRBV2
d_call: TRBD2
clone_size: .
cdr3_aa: CASSWEGHSYEQYF
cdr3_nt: TGTGCCAGCAGTTGGGAGGGGCACTCCTACGAGCAGTACTTC

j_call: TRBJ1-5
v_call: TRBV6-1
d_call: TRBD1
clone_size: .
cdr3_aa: CASSGGGQGARGSNQPQHF
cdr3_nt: TGTGCCAGCAGTGGGGGGGGACAGGGGGCTCGAGGGAGCAATCAGCCCCAGCATTTT

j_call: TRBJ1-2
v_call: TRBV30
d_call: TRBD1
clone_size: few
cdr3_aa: CAWSRDRPFYGYTF
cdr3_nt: TGTGCCTGGAGTAGGGACAGACCATTCTATGGCTACACCTTC

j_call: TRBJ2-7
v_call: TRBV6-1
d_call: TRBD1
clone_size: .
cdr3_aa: CASRGTGSSYEQYF
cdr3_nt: TGTGCCAGCAGGGGGACAGGTTCCTCCTACGAGCAGTACTTC

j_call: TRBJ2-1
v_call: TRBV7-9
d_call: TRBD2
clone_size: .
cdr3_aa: CASSLGAGGMYNEQFF
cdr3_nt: TGTGCCAGCAGCTTAGGGGCGGGAGGAATGTACAATGAGCAGTTCTTC

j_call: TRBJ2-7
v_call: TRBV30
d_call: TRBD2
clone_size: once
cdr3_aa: CAWGTSGIEQYF
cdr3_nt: TGTGCCTGGGGGACTAGCGGGATCGAGCAGTACTTC

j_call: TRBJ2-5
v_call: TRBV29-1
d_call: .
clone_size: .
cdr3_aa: CSERQTQETQYF
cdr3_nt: TGCAGCGAACGACAGACCCAAGAGACCCAGTACTTC

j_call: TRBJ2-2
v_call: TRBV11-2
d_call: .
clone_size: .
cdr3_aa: CASSLDSGAGELFF
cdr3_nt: TGTGCCAGCAGCTTAGATTCCGGGGCCGGGGAGCTGTTTTTT

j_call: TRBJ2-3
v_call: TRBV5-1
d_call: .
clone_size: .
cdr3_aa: CASSLTGSTDTQYF
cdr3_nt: TGCGCCAGCAGCTTAACAGGGAGCACAGATACGCAGTATTTT

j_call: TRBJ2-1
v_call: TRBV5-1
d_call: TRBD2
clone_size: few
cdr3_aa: CASSLGTSGDYNEQFF
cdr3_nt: TGCGCCAGCAGCTTGGGGACTAGCGGGGACTACAATGAGCAGTTCTTC

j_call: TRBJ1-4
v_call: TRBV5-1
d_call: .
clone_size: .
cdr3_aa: CASSLGRRGSEKLFF
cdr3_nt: TGCGCCAGCAGCTTGGGGCGCAGGGGAAGTGAAAAACTGTTTTTT

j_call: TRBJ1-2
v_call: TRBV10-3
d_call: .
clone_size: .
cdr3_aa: CAITDLSGNRGYTF
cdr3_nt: TGTGCCATCACCGACCTGTCAGGGAATCGGGGCTACACCTTC

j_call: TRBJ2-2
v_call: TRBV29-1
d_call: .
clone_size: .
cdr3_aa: CSVEGGTATNTGELFF
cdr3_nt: TGCAGCGTTGAAGGGGGGACTGCGACGAACACCGGGGAGCTGTTTTTT

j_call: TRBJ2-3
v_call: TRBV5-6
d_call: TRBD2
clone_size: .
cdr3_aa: CASSLRTSGRDTQYF
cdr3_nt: TGTGCCAGCAGCTTGAGGACTAGCGGGAGAGATACGCAGTATTTT

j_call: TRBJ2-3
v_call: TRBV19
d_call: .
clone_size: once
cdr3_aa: CASSMAGRGSDTQYF
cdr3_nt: TGTGCCAGTAGTATGGCCGGGAGAGGATCAGATACGCAGTATTTT

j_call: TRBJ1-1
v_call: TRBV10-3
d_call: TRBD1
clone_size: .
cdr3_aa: CAISPLQGVNTEAFF
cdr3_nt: TGTGCCATCAGCCCACTGCAGGGGGTGAACACTGAAGCTTTCTTT